This record covers a single T cell receptor (beta chain). The antigen is not known. This sample was included in a study of T cells after yellow fever vaccination. Study outcomes and limitations: Secondary responses were weaker yet peaked faster, day 5 versus 15. There was a possibility that FACS-sorted repertoires contained abundant clonotypes contaminating from the bulk population. Once the booster was given, most primary-vaccination clones reappeared, at around 96% for CD4 and 85% to 90% for CD8.

The TCR cDNA carried a universal primer site and UMIs from 5'RACE template switching. MiXCR, run by TCRdb on the 5' RACE reads, gives a single entry per CDR3 protein. The sample consists of 500,000 to 650,000 distinct CDR3 sequences, roughly an eighth of them appearing once. The germline V and J ends were trimmed by 7 bases and 1 base, with 14 bases remaining between them. Germline CDR1 reads SGHTA; CDR2 reads FQGNSA. The CDR3 extends over 14 amino acids. V gene TRBV7-2 combines with J gene TRBJ2-7; perhaps TRBD2 as D (6 bases). The origin of this receptor is a man aged 25-45 years who received the YFV17D yellow fever vaccine. This specimen consisted of PBMCs, obtained on the day of the yellow fever booster vaccination. CDR3 nucleotides: TGTGCCAGCACCCTACCCAGCGGGTCCTACGAGCAGTACTTC. Translation: CASTLPSGSYEQYF. Drawing the rest from reference TRBV7-2 and TRBJ2-7, the complete variable domain is GAGVSQSPSNKVTEKGKDVELRCDPISGHTALYWYRQSLGQGLEFLIYFQGNSAPDKSGLPSDRFSAERTGGSVSTLTIQRTQQEDSAVYLCASTLPSGSYEQYFGPGTRLTVT.